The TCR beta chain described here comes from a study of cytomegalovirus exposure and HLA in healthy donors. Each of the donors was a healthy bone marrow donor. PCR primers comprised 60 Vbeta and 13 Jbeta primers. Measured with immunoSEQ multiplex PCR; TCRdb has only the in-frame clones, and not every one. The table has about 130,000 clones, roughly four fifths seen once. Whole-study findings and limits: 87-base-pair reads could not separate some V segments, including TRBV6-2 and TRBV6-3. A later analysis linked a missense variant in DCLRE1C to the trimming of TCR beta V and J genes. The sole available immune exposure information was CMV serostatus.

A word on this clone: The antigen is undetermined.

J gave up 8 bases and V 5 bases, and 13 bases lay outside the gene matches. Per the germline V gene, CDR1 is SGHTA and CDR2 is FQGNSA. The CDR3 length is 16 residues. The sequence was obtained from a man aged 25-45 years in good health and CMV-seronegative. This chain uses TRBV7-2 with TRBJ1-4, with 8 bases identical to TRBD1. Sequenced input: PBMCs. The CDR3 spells CASSTGQDLFWEKLFF. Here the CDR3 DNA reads TGTGCCAGCAGCACGGGACAGGACCTTTTTTGGGAAAAACTGTTTTTT. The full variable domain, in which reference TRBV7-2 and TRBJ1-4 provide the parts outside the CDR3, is GAGVSQSPSNKVTEKGKDVELRCDPISGHTALYWYRQSLGQGLEFLIYFQGNSAPDKSGLPSDRFSAERTGGSVSTLTIQRTQQEDSAVYLCASSTGQDLFWEKLFFGSGTQLSVL.